This TCR beta chain comes out of a study of somatic mutations in cytotoxic T cells in rheumatoid arthritis. Study as a whole: The flow sorting of some V beta antibody-stained T-cell populations reached nearly 100% purity, and the sorted populations included V beta1+ cells sequenced for TCRB.

The study pulled out CD4+ and CD8+ cells with positive magnetic bead selection and then checked their purity by flow cytometry. Germline V gene data show CDR1 as SGDLS and CDR2 as YYNGEE. V lost 0 bases and J 5 bases, leaving 12 bases between the germline ends. The CDR3 covers 15 residues. Regarding this clone: Its specificity is unknown.

Study observations and caveats: Nothing was done to adjust for multiple comparisons when TRBV07 showed up slightly less in rheumatoid arthritis patients. Only rheumatoid arthritis patients, not healthy controls, showed CD8+ clonality increasing with age.

Data came from immunoSEQ multiplex PCR; TCRdb stores just in-frame clones and leaves some out. The table records approximately 30,000 clones, 82% of them present only once. The specimen sequenced was CD8+ T cells sorted from blood. The genes are TRBV9 and TRBJ2-1; unclear D gene. The origin of this receptor is an adult with rheumatoid arthritis. The CDR3 region has the DNA TGTGCCAGCAGCGTAGGCAGGAAGCCGAACAATGAGCAGTTCTTC. Its protein product is CASSVGRKPNNEQFF.